This T cell receptor beta chain was retrieved from a study of shared clonotypes between healthy human individuals. Study outcomes and limitations: Around 5% was the fraction of naive CD4 clonotypes found shared across a few donors.

The naive CD8 subset, CD45RO-negative cells positively selected for CCR7, excluded terminally differentiated effector memory CD45RA+ cells. This clone was picked up one time. Its antigen is undetermined. Execution of the assay was at deep level. TCRdb's table, derived via immunoSEQ multiplex PCR, lists solely in-frame clones and lacks some. The table records approximately 2,000,000 clones, over 85% of them present only once. This CDR3 has 14 amino acids. Looked up from germline, CDR1 is MDHEN and CDR2 is SYDVKM. The V and J ends lost 8 bases and 8 bases, in that order; junction bases with no gene match: 12.

The sequence came from a man aged 18-30 years in good health. Some clones in this sample may be carry-over from other donors' samples. The chain is built from TRBV28 and TRBJ2-5, with 9 bases that match TRBD1. Sequenced material: naive CD8+ T cells from PBMCs. The CDR3 loop is CASQQGATFLTQYF. CDR3 DNA: TGTGCCAGCCAACAGGGGGCCACGTTTCTTACCCAGTACTTC.